The T cell receptor beta chain under discussion was sequenced for a study of T-cell reconstitution after alpha-beta-depleted transplantation in children (TCRdb year 2016). Background on the whole study: The study quantitatively tracked T-cell immune reconstitution after TCRalphabeta/CD19-depleted allogeneic hematopoietic cell transplantation in children using TCR repertoire profiling.

The sample's treatment or condition label is to be understood as: allogeneic hematopoietic cell transplantation with graft depleted of TCRalphabeta T cells and CD19 B cells. The children who served as transplant recipients had been given grafts of TCRalphabeta/CD19-depleted allogeneic hematopoietic cells. The germline V gene specifies KGHDR as CDR1 and SFDVKD as CDR2. The CDR3 sequence holds 18 residues, the cysteine and phenylalanine included. The kept DNA is CDR3 alone, 54 bases in frame from the first base. Trimming removed 1 base from V and 6 bases from J; the gene matches leave 6 bases unexplained. This clonotype was found many times. No antigen is known for it. There are no base qualities to consult, and no much larger clone falls within one base. Results and caveats for the whole study, not just this receptor: In some patients, high TCRbeta diversity at day 60 was attributed to recipient T cells and intrathymic progenitors that had survived conditioning. The apparently early recovery of alphabetaT-cell counts about two months after transplant reportedly depended on only several hundred rapidly expanded clones that came from non-depleted graft cells. Hyperexpanded clone frequencies declined over subsequent months; after one year, T-cell counts and TCRbeta diversity were mostly attributed to newly produced T cells.

The library was obtained by PCR. Sequenced on an Illumina HiSeq 2500. To normalize quantification of the TCRbeta repertoire, the TCR libraries were built with molecular barcoding that relied on unique molecular identifiers. TCRdb reprocessing: public reads trimmed at Q25 with fastp, clones called with MiXCR, in-frame beta chains kept. A single entry per CDR3 protein holds the most common genes and DNA from its merged rows. The sample table lists about 280,000 distinct CDR3 sequences, approximately 10% of them with a count of one. The biggest ten clones account for around 24% of the sample. Sequencing was performed on peripheral blood, taken 180 days after TCRalphabeta/CD19-depleted stem cell transplant. The chain employs TRBV24-1 and TRBJ2-1; 15 central nucleotides agree with TRBD2. This receptor was identified in a male patient between 2 and 10 years old who had a stem cell transplant for chronic granulomatous disease, so the T cells may come from the graft donor. The CDR3 amino acid sequence is: CATSDLPGLAGGSNEQFF. The DNA is TGTGCCACCAGTGATTTACCCGGACTAGCGGGAGGGTCCAATGAGCAGTTCTTC.